The TCR beta chain described here comes from a study of control samples from healthy donors and cancer patients. This CDR3 contains 14 residues. The germline CDR1 and CDR2 sequences are SNHLY and FYNNEI. V shed 2 bases and J shed 8 bases, with 13 bases lying between them. Sequencing was performed with immunoSEQ multiplex PCR; in TCRdb, only in-frame clones are kept and a portion is missing. The sample records about 170,000 clones, 70% to 90% being singletons. V and J are TRBV2 and TRBJ2-4; D is tentatively TRBD1 or TRBD2 (6 bases each). The source of this sequence is a man aged 25-45 years in good health. The specimen sequenced was blood. CDR3 residues: CASSERTAGDIQYF. CDR3 DNA: TGTGCCAGCAGTGAACGGACAGCGGGCGACATTCAGTACTTC. The complete variable domain, with remaining parts taken from reference TRBV2 and TRBJ2-4, reads EPEVTQTPSHQVTQMGQEVILRCVPISNHLYFYWYRQILGQKVEFLVSFYNNEISEKSEIFDDQFSVERPDGSNFTLKIRSTKLEDSAMYFCASSERTAGDIQYFGAGTRLSVL.